This T cell receptor beta chain was identified during a study of CD8 T cells in acute hepatitis C reinfection (dated by TCRdb to about 2021). Some background on the complete study: This study examined the TCRbeta repertoire of CD8+ T cells that recognize the HCV NS3-1073 epitope, both during acute infection and after viral clearance. Paired acute and follow-up samples were contributed by four of the spontaneous resolvers. Broader findings and caveats from the paper: NS3-1073 specific cells were too rare to sort in chronically infected subjects, so no follow-up repertoires exist for those subjects. Because bulk sequencing covered only the TCRbeta chain, the alphabeta pairing of public clonotypes could not be determined. High diversity was observed in NS3-1073 specific repertoires, and no significant differences in diversity were found between acute resolver, follow-up resolver and acute chronic samples. Few CDR3 sequences were shared with other epitopes, and differences in sequencing approaches may have limited exact matching. About 13 public clonotypes were found regardless of outcome; one public clonotype used V04-02/J02-02. All groups preferentially used the TRBV04 and TRBV06 gene families, and overrepresentation in the naive pool did not explain this preferential usage.

Comments on this clone: Its antigen remains undetermined. Qualities for individual bases were not recorded, and no much larger clone is one base off.

The germline V gene supplies CDR1 SGHVS and CDR2 FQNEAQ. From its cysteine to its phenylalanine, the CDR3 spans 17 amino acids. Just CDR3 DNA is preserved here, 51 bases in frame from base 1. V is shortened by 1 base, J by 1 base, and the region joining them spans 17 bases. Genomic DNA was extracted from FACS-sorted cells, and TCRbeta chain sequencing was performed through the commercial immunoSEQ service. The authors processed their data as follows. The repertoire data were analyzed using ImmunoSEQ Analyzer software v3.0 and R v3.5.1. Sequences containing stop codons or out-of-frame rearrangements were removed, so only productive rearrangements were analyzed. The sequencing provider supplied the metrics for Simpson diversity, Shannon entropy, CDR3 length and nucleotide addition. Clonotypes were grouped by frequency into dominant, sub-dominant, low or lowest abundance categories, and clonotypes below 0.1% were left out of most analyses. A CDR3 amino acid clonotype was designated public if detected in at least two subjects at a cumulative frequency of at least 0.5%. The table was pulled from immuneACCESS by TCRdb, which kept in-frame rearrangements only. Such tables lose some clones; where checked, under half of the loss comes from unresolved V genes, and the rest has no known cause. The D gene and trimming were derived from the DNA, and the V and J assignments and clone size from that table. The sample table holds 38,000 or so clones, of which about 83% were seen once. The ten largest account for roughly 0.51% of the sample.

The sample's time point label, decoded: naive CD8 control sorted from an acute-time-point sample. Enrolled in the Montreal Hepatitis C Cohort (HEPCO) in Canada, the donors were people who inject drugs, and these donors were followed every 3 months. Acute primary HCV infection was defined by a positive HCV RNA or antibody test following a negative test within the previous 24 weeks. Antibodies against CD3, CD8 and CD45RO were used for surface staining, and dead cells were excluded with an aqua fixable dye. The cohort additionally had roughly 6 subjects who developed chronic infection, which was defined as HCV RNA positivity at 24 weeks. Negative selection by means of the MACS CD8+ T cell Isolation Kit yielded CD8+ T cells from peripheral blood mononuclear cells recovered from cryopreservation by thawing. A BD FACSAria II cell sorter was used for cell sorting.

The receptor was isolated from a man between 25 and 39 years old with chronic hepatitis C. The sample consisted of naive CD8+ T cells from PBMCs. The label giving this sample's cell subset or site can be read as: sorted total naive CD45RO-negative CD8+ T cells. The chain couples TRBV7-8 to TRBJ2-7; the D element might be TRBD1 or TRBD2, as each aligns at 5 bases. Here is the DNA: TGTGCCAGCAGCTTAGTAGAGGGGACGGTGCTATCCTACGAGCAGTACTTC. This sequence encodes CASSLVEGTVLSYEQYF.